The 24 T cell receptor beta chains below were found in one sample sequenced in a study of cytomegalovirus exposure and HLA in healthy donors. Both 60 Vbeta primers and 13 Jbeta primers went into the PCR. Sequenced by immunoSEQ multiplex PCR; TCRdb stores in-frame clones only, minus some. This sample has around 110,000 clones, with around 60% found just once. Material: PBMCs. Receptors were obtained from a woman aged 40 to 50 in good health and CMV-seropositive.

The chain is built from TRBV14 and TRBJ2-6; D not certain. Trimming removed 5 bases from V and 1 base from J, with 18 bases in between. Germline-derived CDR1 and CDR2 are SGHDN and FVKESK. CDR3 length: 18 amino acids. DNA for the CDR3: TGTGCCAGCAGCAAGGATCGAGGCACCCATTCTGGGGCCAACGTCCTGACTTTC. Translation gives CASSKDRGTHSGANVLTF.

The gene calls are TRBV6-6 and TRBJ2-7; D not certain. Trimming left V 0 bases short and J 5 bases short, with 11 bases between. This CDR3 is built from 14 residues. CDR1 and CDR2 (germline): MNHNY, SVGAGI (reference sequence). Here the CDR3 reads CASSYSSILDEQYF. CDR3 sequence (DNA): TGTGCCAGCAGTTACTCATCTATTTTGGACGAGCAGTACTTC.

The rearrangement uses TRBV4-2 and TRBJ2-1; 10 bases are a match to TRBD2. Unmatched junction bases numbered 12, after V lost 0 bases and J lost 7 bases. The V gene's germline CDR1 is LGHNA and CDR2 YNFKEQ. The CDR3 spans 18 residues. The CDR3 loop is CASSQESSGRVTGNEQFF. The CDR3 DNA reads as TGTGCCAGCAGCCAAGAATCTAGCGGGAGAGTAACCGGGAATGAGCAGTTCTTC.

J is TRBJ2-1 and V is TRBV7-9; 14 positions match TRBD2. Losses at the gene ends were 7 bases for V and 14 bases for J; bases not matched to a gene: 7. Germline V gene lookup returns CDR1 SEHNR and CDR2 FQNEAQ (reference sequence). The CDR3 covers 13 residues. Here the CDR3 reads CASKRGLAGEKFF. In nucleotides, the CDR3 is TGTGCCAGCAAGAGGGGACTAGCGGGAGAAAAGTTCTTC.

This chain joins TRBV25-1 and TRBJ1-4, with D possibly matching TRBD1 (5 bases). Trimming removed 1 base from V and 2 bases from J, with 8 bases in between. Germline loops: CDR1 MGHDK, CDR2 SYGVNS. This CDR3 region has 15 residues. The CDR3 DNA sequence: TGTGCCAGCAGTGAATCAAGGGGTACTAATGAAAAACTGTTTTTT. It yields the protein CASSESRGTNEKLFF.

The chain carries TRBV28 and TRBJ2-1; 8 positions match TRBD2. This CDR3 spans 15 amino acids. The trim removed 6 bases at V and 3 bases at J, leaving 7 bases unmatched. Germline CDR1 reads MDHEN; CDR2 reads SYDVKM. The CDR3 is CASRGERERYNEQFF. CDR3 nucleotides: TGTGCCAGCAGGGGCGAGCGGGAGCGCTACAATGAGCAGTTCTTC.

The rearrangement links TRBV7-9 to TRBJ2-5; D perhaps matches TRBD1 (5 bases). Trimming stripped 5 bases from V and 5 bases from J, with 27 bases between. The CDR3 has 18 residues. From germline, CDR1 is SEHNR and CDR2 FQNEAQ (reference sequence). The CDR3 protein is CASSARTPTESELETQYF. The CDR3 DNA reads TGTGCCAGCAGCGCCAGGACACCGACGGAATCCGAACTGGAGACCCAGTACTTC.

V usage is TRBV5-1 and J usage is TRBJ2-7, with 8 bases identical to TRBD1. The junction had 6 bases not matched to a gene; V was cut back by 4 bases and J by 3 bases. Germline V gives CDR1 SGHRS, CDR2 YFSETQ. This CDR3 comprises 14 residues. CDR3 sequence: CASSHDRGNYEQYF. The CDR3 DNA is TGCGCCAGCAGCCACGACAGGGGAAACTACGAGCAGTACTTC.

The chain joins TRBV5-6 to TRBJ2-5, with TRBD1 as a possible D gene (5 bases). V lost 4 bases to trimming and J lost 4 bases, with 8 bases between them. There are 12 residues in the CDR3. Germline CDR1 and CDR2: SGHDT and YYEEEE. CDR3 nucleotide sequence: TGTGCCAGCAGCCTCAGGGTAGAGACCCAGTACTTC. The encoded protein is CASSLRVETQYF.

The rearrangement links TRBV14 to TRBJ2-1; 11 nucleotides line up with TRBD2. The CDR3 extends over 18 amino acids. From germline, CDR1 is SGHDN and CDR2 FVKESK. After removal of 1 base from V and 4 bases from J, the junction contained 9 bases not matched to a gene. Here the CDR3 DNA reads TGTGCCAGCAGCCAAGTCTGGGGGCTAGCGGGAGGATACAATGAGCAGTTCTTC. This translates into CASSQVWGLAGGYNEQFF.

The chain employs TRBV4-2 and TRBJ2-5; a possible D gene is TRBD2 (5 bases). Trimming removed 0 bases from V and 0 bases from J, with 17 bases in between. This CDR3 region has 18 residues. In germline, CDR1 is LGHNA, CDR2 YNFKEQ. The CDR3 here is CASSQDGLGVGYQETQYF. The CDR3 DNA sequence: TGTGCCAGCAGCCAAGATGGGCTCGGGGTGGGGTACCAAGAGACCCAGTACTTC.

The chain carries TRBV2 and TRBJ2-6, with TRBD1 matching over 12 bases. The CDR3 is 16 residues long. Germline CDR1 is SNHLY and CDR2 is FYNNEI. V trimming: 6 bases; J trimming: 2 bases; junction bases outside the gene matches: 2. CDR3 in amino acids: CASRGQGAPGANVLTF. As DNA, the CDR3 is TGTGCCAGCAGGGGACAGGGGGCGCCTGGGGCCAACGTCCTGACTTTC.

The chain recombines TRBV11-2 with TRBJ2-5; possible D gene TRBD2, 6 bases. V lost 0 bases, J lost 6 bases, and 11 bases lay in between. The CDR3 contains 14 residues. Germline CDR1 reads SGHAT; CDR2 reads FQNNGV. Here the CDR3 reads CASSLERTTKTQYF. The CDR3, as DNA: TGTGCCAGCAGCTTAGAGAGGACTACAAAGACCCAGTACTTC.

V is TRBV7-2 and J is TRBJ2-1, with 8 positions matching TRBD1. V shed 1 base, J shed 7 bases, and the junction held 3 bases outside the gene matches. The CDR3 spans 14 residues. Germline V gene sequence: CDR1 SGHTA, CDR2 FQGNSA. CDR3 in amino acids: CASSLDRTGNEQFF. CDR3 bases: TGTGCCAGCAGCTTAGACCGGACAGGGAATGAGCAGTTCTTC.

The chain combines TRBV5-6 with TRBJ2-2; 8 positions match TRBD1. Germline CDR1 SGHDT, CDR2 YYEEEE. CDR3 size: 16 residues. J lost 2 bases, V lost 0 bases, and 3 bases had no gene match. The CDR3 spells CASSLVRGLNTGELFF. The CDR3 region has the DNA TGTGCCAGCAGCTTGGTCAGGGGGCTAAACACCGGGGAGCTGTTTTTT.

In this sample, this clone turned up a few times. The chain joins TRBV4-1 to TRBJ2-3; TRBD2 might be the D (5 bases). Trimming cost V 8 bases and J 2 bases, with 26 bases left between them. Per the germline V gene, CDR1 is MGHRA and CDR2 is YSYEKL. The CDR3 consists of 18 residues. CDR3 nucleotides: TGCGCCAGCCTCAGCGGCGCAGGCACCGATACCGACACAGATACGCAGTATTTT. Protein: CASLSGAGTDTDTDTQYF.

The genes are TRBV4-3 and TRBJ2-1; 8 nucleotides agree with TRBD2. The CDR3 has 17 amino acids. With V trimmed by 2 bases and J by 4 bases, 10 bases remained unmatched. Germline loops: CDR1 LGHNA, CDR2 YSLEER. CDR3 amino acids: CASSQFVGRASYNEQFF. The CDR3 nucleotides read TGCGCCAGCAGCCAATTCGTCGGGAGGGCCTCTTACAATGAGCAGTTCTTC.

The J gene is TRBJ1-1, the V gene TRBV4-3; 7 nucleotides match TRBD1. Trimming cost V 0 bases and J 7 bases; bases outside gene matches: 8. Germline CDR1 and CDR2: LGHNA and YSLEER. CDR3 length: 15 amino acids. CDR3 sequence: CASSQEGTAPYEAFF. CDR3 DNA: TGCGCCAGCAGCCAAGAGGGGACAGCTCCCTATGAAGCTTTCTTT.

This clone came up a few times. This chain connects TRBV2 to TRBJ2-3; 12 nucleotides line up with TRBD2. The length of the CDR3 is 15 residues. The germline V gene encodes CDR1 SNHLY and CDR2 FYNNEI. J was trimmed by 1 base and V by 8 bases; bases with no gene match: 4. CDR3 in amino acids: CASSTSGRGTDTQYF. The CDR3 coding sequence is TGTGCCAGCTCGACTAGCGGGAGAGGCACAGATACGCAGTATTTT.

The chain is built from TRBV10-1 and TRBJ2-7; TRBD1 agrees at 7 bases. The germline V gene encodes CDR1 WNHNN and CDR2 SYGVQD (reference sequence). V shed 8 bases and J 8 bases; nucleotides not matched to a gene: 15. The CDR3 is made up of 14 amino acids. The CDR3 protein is CASEPGQFPEKQYF. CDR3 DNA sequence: TGCGCCAGCGAACCGGGACAGTTCCCAGAGAAGCAGTACTTC.

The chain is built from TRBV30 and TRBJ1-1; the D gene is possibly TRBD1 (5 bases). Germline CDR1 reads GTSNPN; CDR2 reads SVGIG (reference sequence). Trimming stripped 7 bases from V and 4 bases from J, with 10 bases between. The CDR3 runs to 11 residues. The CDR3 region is CALDRGTEAFF. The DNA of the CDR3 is TGTGCCTTAGATAGGGGCACTGAAGCTTTCTTT.

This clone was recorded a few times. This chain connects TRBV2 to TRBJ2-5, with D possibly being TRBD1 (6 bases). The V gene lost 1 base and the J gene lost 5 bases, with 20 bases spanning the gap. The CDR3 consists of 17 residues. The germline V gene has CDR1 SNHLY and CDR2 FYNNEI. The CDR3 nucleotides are TGTGCCAGCAGTGAAGGATCCTCGGCAGGGGTGTGGGAGACCCAGTACTTC. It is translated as CASSEGSSAGVWETQYF.

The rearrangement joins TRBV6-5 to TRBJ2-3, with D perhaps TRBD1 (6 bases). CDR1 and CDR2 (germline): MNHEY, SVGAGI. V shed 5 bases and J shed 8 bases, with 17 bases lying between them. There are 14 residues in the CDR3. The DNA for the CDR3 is TGTGCCAGCAGTAACCCCGGACAGCTTGGTACGCAGTATTTT. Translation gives CASSNPGQLGTQYF.

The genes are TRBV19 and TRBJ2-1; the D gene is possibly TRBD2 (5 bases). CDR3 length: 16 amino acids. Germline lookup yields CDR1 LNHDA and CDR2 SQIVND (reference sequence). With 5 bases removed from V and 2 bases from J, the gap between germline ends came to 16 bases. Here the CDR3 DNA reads TGTGCCAGTAGTCCGAGCGGTTCGTACCCCTACAATGAGCAGTTCTTC. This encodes CASSPSGSYPYNEQFF.